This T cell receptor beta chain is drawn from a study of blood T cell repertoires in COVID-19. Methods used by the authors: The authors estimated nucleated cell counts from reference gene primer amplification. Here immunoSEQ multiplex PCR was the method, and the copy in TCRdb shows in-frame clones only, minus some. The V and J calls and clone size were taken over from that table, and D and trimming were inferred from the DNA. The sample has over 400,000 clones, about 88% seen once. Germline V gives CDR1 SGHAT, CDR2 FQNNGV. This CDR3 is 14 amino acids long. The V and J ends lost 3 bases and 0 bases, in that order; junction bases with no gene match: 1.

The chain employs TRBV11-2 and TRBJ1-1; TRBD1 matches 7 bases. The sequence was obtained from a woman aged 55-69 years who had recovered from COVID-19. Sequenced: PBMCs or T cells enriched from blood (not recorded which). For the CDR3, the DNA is TGTGCCAGCAGCTTCGACAGGGTGAACACTGAAGCTTTCTTT. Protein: CASSFDRVNTEAFF. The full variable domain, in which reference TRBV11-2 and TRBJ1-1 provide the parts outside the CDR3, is EAGVAQSPRYKIIEKRQSVAFWCNPISGHATLYWYQQILGQGPKLLIQFQNNGVVDDSQLPKDRFSAERLKGVDSTLKIQPAKLEDSAVYLCASSFDRVNTEAFFGQGTRLTVV.